The clone carrying this TCR beta chain was seen a few times. The target antigen is unknown. This entry is derived from a study of T-cell memory formation after mild COVID-19. Study-wide results and limits: The appearance of some responding clones in pre-infection memory suggested that cross-reactive memory joined. Later expanders leaned CD4+, whereas day 15 to 85 contracting clones were balanced CD4/CD8.

The V end lost 0 bases, the J end lost 4 bases, and 17 bases lay between the germline ends. The germline V gene encodes CDR1 KGHDR and CDR2 SFDVKD. The CDR3 runs to 17 residues. Employing constant-segment primers, 5'RACE generated TCR alpha and TCR beta cDNA libraries bearing sample barcodes and UMIs. TCRdb re-called the 5' RACE reads through MiXCR, storing one row per CDR3 protein. This table holds about 58,000 distinct CDR3 sequences, about 27% found once. The V gene is TRBV24-1, the J gene TRBJ2-5, with unresolved D. This sequence was found in a man aged 18 to 35 who had mild COVID-19 (a few samples of this study predate the infection). Cell type and time point are not known. Sequencing used PBMCs or a T cell subset sorted from them (not recorded which). The CDR3 DNA follows: TGTGCCACCAGTGATTTGGTTTCAGGCCCGGCAGGAGAGACCCAGTACTTC. This sequence encodes CATSDLVSGPAGETQYF.